The rows below give T cell receptor beta chains drawn from one sample of a study of Graves' ophthalmopathy and Graves' hyperthyroidism. From the multiplex PCR reads, TCRdb called clonotypes with MiXCR, one entry per CDR3 protein. Among 600,000 to 700,000 distinct CDR3 sequences, roughly two fifths were seen once, and the ten largest hold around 3.3%. The specimen sequenced was peripheral blood. The receptors originated from an adult man with Graves' ophthalmopathy. Each CDR3 is given without its conserved first and last residue. Fields, in order: J gene, V gene, CDR3 protein.

TRBJ1-2 TRBV3-1 ASSYTDYGYT
TRBJ2-7 TRBV10-3 ASSRDLTSYEQY
TRBJ1-5 TRBV6-6 ASSYKGSPEPQH
TRBJ1-1 TRBV14 ASSQDLGRLNTEAF
TRBJ1-1 TRBV7-2 ASSLAQGRHTEAF
TRBJ1-4 TRBV12-3/TRBV12-4 ASTLGEGSEKLF
TRBJ1-5 TRBV29-1 SVGTGGNQPQH
TRBJ1-3 TRBV25-1 VSSRRFGNTIY
TRBJ2-5 TRBV4-3 ASSQSQGSQETQY
TRBJ2-3 TRBV20-1 SAPELGGDTDTQY
TRBJ1-1 TRBV6-5 AASKSTEAF
TRBJ2-2 TRBV12-3/TRBV12-4 ASSFYSPTNTGELF
TRBJ1-2 TRBV25-1 ASWKEGFNYGYT
TRBJ1-5 TRBV6-1 ASSEARRSQPQH
TRBJ2-2 TRBV10-3 AISVSGNTGELF
TRBJ2-7 TRBV7-9 ASSLGQDGYEQY
TRBJ1-4 TRBV6-6 ASSYLSSGPLELF
TRBJ2-7 TRBV10-3 AITPGLETYEQY
TRBJ2-1 TRBV25-1 ASSASGSHNEQF
TRBJ1-4 TRBV7-2 ASSLGHRFATNEKLF
TRBJ2-2 TRBV27 ASSDPGQDPTGELF
TRBJ1-2 TRBV5-5 ASSLGVGHGGYGYT
TRBJ2-5 TRBV29-1 SVGLAVVETQY
TRBJ2-7 TRBV7-8 ASSLFGRLAGGPGYEQY
TRBJ1-2 TRBV29-1 SVTENYGYT
TRBJ2-7 TRBV6-2/TRBV6-3 ATSHGQNYEQY
TRBJ2-5 TRBV7-3 ASSRGTGPVETQY
TRBJ2-5 TRBV7-6 ASSRTMDQPQY
TRBJ1-2 TRBV15 ATSRRGTGAYNGYT
TRBJ1-2 TRBV6-1 ASSVFGGDYGYT
TRBJ2-2 TRBV7-9 ASSLLIGGTNTGELF
TRBJ2-6 TRBV14 ASSPLEGFFGANVLT
TRBJ1-1 TRBV25-1 ASSESDSLHTEAF
TRBJ1-5 TRBV10-3 AISGGSGQH
TRBJ1-5 TRBV20-1 SARWGQTDTQH
TRBJ2-2 TRBV3-1 ASSQEGVTGELF
TRBJ2-7 TRBV30 AWSVGTGVDEQY
TRBJ1-1 TRBV12-3/TRBV12-4 ASSLKVVGATEAF
TRBJ1-3 TRBV2 ASSLPRGHGNTIY
TRBJ1-3 TRBV9 ASSPGTGGLKYSGNTIY
TRBJ2-2 TRBV10-3 ATKGSTGELF
TRBJ1-1 TRBV7-9 ASGGVTEAF
TRBJ2-2 TRBV19 ASSPGTGDGELF
TRBJ2-7 TRBV25-1 ASSESNHAEQY
TRBJ1-1 TRBV7-8 ASSDRTGGEAF
TRBJ2-2 TRBV10-3 AIGRDAGELF